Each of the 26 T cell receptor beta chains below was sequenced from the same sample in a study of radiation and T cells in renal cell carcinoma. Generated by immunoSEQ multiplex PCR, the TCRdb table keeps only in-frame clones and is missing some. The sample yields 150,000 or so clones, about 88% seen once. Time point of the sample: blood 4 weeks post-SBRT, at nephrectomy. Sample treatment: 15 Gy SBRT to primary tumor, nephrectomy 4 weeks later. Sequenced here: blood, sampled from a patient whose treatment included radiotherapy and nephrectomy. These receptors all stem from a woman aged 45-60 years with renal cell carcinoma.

This CDR3 is CASRGNYGYTF. The DNA for the CDR3 is TGTGCCAGCAGGGGAAACTATGGCTACACCTTC. The chain has TRBV2 and TRBJ1-2; D not certain. This CDR3 is 11 amino acids long. The ends were cut back, 6 bases at V and 2 bases at J, with 4 bases in the middle. CDR1 is SNHLY and CDR2 is FYNNEI in the germline V gene.

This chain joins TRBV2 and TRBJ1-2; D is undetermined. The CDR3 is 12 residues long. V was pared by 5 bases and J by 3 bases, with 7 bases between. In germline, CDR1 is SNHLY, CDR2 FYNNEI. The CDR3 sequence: CASSPQYYGYTF. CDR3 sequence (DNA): TGTGCCAGCAGTCCGCAGTACTATGGCTACACCTTC.

The CDR3 reads CASRKGQETQYF. The CDR3 DNA is TGCGCCAGCAGAAAAGGACAAGAGACCCAGTACTTC. V gene TRBV5-1 combines with J gene TRBJ2-5; D unclear. The CDR3 totals 12 residues. CDR1 SGHRS and CDR2 YFSETQ come from the germline V gene. V lost 5 bases and J 2 bases, leaving 7 bases between the germline ends.

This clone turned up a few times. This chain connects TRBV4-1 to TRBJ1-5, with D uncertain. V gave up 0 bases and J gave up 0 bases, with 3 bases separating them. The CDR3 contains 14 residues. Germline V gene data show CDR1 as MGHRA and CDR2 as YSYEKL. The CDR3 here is CASSQENSNQPQHF. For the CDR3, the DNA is TGCGCCAGCAGCCAAGAGAATAGCAATCAGCCCCAGCATTTT.

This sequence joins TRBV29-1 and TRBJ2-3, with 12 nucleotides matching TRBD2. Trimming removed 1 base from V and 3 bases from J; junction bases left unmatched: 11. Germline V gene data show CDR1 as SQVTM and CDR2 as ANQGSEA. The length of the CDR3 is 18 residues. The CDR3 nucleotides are TGCAGCGTTGAAGCGACTAGCGGGGGTTTTGTGAGAACAGATACGCAGTATTTT. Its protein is CSVEATSGGFVRTDTQYF.

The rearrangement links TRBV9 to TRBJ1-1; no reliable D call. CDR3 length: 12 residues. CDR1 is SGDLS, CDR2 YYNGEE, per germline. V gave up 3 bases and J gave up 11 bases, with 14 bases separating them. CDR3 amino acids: CASSGPGSSAFF. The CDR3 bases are TGTGCCAGCAGCGGTCCCGGCTCGTCGGCTTTCTTT.

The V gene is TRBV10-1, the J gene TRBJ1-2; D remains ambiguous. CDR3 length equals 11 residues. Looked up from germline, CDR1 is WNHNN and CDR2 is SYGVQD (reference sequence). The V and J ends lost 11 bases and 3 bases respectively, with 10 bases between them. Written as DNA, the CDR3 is TGCGCCGTCAGAGTAGACTATGGCTACACCTTC. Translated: CAVRVDYGYTF.

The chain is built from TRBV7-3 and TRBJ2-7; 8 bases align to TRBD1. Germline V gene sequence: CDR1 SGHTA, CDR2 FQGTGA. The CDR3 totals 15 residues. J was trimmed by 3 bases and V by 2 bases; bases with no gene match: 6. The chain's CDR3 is CASSLSAGGVYEQYF. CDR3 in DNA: TGTGCCAGCAGCTTATCAGCAGGGGGCGTCTACGAGCAGTACTTC.

The CDR3 sequence is CASSYSTGGTGELFF. In DNA, the CDR3 is TGTGCCAGCAGTTACTCGACAGGGGGCACCGGGGAGCTGTTTTTT. The chain is built from TRBV6-6 and TRBJ2-2; TRBD1 matches at 9 bases. V trimming: 0 bases; J trimming: 4 bases; junction bases outside the gene matches: 0. The CDR3 spans 15 residues. The V gene's germline CDR1 is MNHNY and CDR2 SVGAGI (reference sequence).

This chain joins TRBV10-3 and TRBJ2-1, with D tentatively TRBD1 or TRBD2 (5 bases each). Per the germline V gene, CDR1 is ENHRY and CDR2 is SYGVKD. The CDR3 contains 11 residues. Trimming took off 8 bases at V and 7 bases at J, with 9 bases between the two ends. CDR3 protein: CAIGDGNEQFF. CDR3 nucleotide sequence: TGTGCCATCGGGGACGGGAATGAGCAGTTCTTC.

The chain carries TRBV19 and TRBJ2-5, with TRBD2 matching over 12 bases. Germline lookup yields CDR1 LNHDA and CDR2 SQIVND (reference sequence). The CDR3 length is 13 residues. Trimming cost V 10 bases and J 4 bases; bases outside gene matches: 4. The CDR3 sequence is CATRLAGAETQYF. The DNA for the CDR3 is TGTGCCACCCGACTAGCGGGGGCAGAGACCCAGTACTTC.

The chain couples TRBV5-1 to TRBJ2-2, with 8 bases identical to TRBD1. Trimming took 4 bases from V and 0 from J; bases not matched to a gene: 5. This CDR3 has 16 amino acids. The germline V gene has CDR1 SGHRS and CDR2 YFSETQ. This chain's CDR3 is CASSRQGNANTGELFF. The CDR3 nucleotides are TGCGCCAGCAGCCGACAGGGGAACGCGAACACCGGGGAGCTGTTTTTT. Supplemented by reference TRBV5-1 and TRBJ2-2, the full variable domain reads KAGVTQTPRYLIKTRGQQVTLSCSPISGHRSVSWYQQTPGQGLQFLFEYFSETQRNKGNFPGRFSGRQFSNSRSEMNVSTLELGDSALYLCASSRQGNANTGELFFGEGSRLTVL.

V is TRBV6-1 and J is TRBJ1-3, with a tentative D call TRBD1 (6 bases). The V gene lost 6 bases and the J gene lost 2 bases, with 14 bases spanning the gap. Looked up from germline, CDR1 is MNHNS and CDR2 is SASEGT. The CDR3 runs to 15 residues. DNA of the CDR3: TGTGCCAGCAGGACCCCAGGGGCGCCTGGAAACACCATATATTTT. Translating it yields CASRTPGAPGNTIYF.

The CDR3 DNA reads TGTGCCAGCAGCCTGACGAGGAATGAGCAGTTCTTC. Its translation: CASSLTRNEQFF. The V and J genes are TRBV11-2 and TRBJ2-1; D gene uncertain. The CDR3 spans 12 residues. V was shortened by 5 bases and J by 7 bases, with 9 bases between the two germline ends. Germline-derived CDR1 and CDR2 are SGHAT and FQNNGV.

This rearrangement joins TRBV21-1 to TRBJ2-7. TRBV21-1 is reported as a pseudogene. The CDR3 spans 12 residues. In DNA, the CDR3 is TGTGCCAGCATGGGGTACTCCTACGAGCAGTACTTC. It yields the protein CASMGYSYEQYF.

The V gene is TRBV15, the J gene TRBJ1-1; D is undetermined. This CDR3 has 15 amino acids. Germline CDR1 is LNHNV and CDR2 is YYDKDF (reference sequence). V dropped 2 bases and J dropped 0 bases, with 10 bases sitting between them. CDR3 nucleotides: TGTGCCACCAGCAGACCAGGACGGATGAACACTGAAGCTTTCTTT. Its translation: CATSRPGRMNTEAFF.

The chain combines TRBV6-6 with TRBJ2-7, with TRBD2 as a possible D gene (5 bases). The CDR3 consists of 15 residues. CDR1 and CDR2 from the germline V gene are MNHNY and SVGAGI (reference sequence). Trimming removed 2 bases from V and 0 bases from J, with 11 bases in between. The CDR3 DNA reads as TGTGCCAGCAGTTACGGCAGAGGGAGCTCCTACGAGCAGTACTTC. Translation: CASSYGRGSSYEQYF.

The CDR3 spells CASSVDSSSNQPQHF. The CDR3 DNA reads TGTGCCAGCAGCGTAGACAGTTCAAGCAATCAGCCCCAGCATTTT. The rearrangement joins TRBV9 to TRBJ1-5; D not resolved. CDR3 length: 15 residues. V gave up 0 bases and J gave up 1 base, with 8 bases separating them. Germline V CDR1 and CDR2: SGDLS, YYNGEE.

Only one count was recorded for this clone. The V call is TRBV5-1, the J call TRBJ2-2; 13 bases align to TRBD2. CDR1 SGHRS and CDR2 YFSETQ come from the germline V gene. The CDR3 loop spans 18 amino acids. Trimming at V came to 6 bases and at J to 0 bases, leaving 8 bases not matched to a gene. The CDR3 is CASTLGLAGVANTGELFF. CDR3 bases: TGCGCCAGCACACTCGGACTAGCGGGGGTCGCGAACACCGGGGAGCTGTTTTTT. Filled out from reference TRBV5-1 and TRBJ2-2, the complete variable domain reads KAGVTQTPRYLIKTRGQQVTLSCSPISGHRSVSWYQQTPGQGLQFLFEYFSETQRNKGNFPGRFSGRQFSNSRSEMNVSTLELGDSALYLCASTLGLAGVANTGELFFGEGSRLTVL.

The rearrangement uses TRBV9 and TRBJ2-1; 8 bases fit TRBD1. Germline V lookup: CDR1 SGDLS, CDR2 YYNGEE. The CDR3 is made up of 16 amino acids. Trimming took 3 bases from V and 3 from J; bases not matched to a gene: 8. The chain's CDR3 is CASSDGQGTLYNEQFF. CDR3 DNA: TGTGCCAGCAGCGACGGACAGGGAACACTCTACAATGAGCAGTTCTTC. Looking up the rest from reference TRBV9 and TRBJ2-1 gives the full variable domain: DSGVTQTPKHLITATGQRVTLRCSPRSGDLSVYWYQQSLDQGLQFLIQYYNGEERAKGNILERFSAQQFPDLHSELNLSSLELGDSALYFCASSDGQGTLYNEQFFGPGTRLTVL.

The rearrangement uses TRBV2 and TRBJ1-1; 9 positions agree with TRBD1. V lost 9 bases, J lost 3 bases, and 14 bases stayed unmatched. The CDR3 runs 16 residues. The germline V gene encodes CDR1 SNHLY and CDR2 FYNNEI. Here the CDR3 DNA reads TGTGCCAGTCCGGGACAGGGTGTGCATTGGGACACTGAAGCTTTCTTT. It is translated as CASPGQGVHWDTEAFF.

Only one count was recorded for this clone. The CDR3 coding sequence is TGTGCCAGCAGCCCCCAAGGGGTCCTAAACTATGGCTACACCTTC. This translates into CASSPQGVLNYGYTF. This chain links TRBV7-2 with TRBJ1-2, with D possibly matching TRBD1 (5 bases). This CDR3 is built from 15 residues. V lost 5 bases and J 2 bases, leaving 15 bases between the germline ends. In germline, CDR1 is SGHTA, CDR2 FQGNSA.

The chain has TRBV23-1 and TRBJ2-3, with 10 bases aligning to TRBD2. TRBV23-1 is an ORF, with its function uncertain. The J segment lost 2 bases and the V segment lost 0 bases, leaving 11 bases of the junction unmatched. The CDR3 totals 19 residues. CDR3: CASSQSVAGGPPYTDTQYF. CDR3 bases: TGCGCCAGCAGTCAATCGGTAGCGGGGGGCCCTCCTTACACAGATACGCAGTATTTT.

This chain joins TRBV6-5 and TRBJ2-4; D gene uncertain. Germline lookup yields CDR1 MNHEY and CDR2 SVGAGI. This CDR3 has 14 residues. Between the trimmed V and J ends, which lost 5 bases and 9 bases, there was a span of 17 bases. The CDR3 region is CASSNSPTNGIQYF. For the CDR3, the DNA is TGTGCCAGCAGTAACAGTCCCACCAATGGCATTCAGTACTTC.

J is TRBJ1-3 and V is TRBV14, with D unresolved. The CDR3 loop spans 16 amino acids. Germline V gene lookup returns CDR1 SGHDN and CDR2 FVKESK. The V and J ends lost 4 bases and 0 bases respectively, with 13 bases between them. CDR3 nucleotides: TGTGCCAGCAGCCCATACTCACCAAGCTCTGGAAACACCATATATTTT. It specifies CASSPYSPSSGNTIYF.

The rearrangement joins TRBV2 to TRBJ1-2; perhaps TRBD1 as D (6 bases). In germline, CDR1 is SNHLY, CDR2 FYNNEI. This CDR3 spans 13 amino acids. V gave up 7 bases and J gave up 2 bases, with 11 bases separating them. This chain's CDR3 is CASIKTGNYGYTF. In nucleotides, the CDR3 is TGTGCCAGCATCAAAACAGGGAACTATGGCTACACCTTC.